The clone carrying this T cell receptor (beta chain) occurred a few times. The antigen is unknown. These data are taken from a study of T cells after yellow fever vaccination. The study, taken as a whole, reports: After the booster, about 95% of CD4 and approximately 87% of CD8 primary-response clones were re-detected. On re-exposure, the response was weaker but peaked faster, at day 5 versus 15.

The CDR3 contains 13 residues. The trim removed 7 bases at V and 5 bases at J, leaving 5 bases unmatched. Germline V gene data show CDR1 as SGHNT and CDR2 as YYREEE (reference sequence). TCRdb called the 5' RACE reads again in MiXCR, with one record for every CDR3 protein. The table lists some 350,000 distinct CDR3 sequences, approximately 10% of them singletons. This clonotype was obtained from a man aged 18 to 29 who received the YFV17D yellow fever vaccine. The specimen comprised PBMCs, sampled on the day of the first yellow fever vaccination. V gene TRBV5-4 combines with J gene TRBJ1-4; TRBD1 aligns across 7 bases. The CDR3 DNA reads TGTGCCAGCCGACAGGGACTGAATGAAAAACTGTTTTTT. It codes for CASRQGLNEKLFF. Variable domain in full (rest from reference TRBV5-4 and TRBJ1-4): ETGVTQSPTHLIKTRGQQVTLRCSSQSGHNTVSWYQQALGQGPQFIFQYYREEENGRGNFPPRFSGLQFPNYSSELNVNALELDDSALYLCASRQGLNEKLFFGSGTQLSVL.